This is a list of T cell receptor beta chains from one sample in a study of control samples from healthy donors and cancer patients. Only in-frame clones appear in the TCRdb table, and some are missing; sequencing was by immunoSEQ multiplex PCR. The sample records about 140,000 clones, approximately 91% being singletons. The source material was blood. The receptor set was obtained from a woman aged 25 to 39 in good health. CDR3s include the opening cysteine and the closing phenylalanine or tryptophan. Fields, in order: CDR3 length, clone size, D gene, J gene, V gene, CDR3 DNA, CDR3 protein. The D gene is left open where the match is weak. Size tells how often a clone was seen (once, few, many) or the class of an expanded clone, and some rows leave it out.

>14|-|TRBD2|TRBJ2-3|TRBV19
TGTGCCAGTAGCTTGGCGGGAGTCAGAGATACGCAGTATTTT
CASSLAGVRDTQYF
>11|-|-|TRBJ2-7|TRBV6-5
TGTGCCAGCAGTTACTCGGGCGAGCAGTACTTC
CASSYSGEQYF
>16|-|TRBD1|TRBJ2-2|TRBV5-1
TGCGCCAGCAGCGGTGGGGGGACAGGGAACACCGGGGAGCTGTTTTTT
CASSGGGTGNTGELFF
>15|-|TRBD1|TRBJ2-1|TRBV5-1
TGCGCCAGCAGCTCCCGGACAGGGAAGAAGGATGAGCAGTTCTTC
CASSSRTGKKDEQFF
>14|-|-|TRBJ1-5|TRBV6-5
TGTGCCAGCAGTTATGAGGCCAGTCGCCAGCCCCAGCATTTT
CASSYEASRQPQHF
>15|-|-|TRBJ2-7|TRBV6-5
TGTGCCAGCAGTTACTCGTTCACGGCAGGGGACGAGCAGTACTTC
CASSYSFTAGDEQYF
>13|-|TRBD1|TRBJ1-2|TRBV6-5
TGTGCCAGCAGACAACCAGGGGGCAGAGGCTACACCTTC
CASRQPGGRGYTF
>13|-|TRBD2|TRBJ2-1|TRBV11-3
TGTGCCAGCAGCTCCCTAGCGGGATATGAGCAGTTCTTC
CASSSLAGYEQFF
>14|-|-|TRBJ2-7|TRBV27
TGTGTTAGTGCGTCCGGGGGACTCACCTACGAGCAGTACTTC
CVSASGGLTYEQYF
>15|-|TRBD2|TRBJ2-1|TRBV5-4
TGTGCCAGCAGCTTGACTAGCGGGAGGGAGAATGAGCAGTTCTTC
CASSLTSGRENEQFF
>14|-|TRBD1|TRBJ1-5|TRBV9
TGTGCCAGCAGCACCGGGACAGTCAATCAGCCCCAGCATTTT
CASSTGTVNQPQHF
>15|-|-|TRBJ1-2|TRBV29-1
TGCAGCGTTGAAAAGGGACGGCTATCTTCGGGTGGCTACACCTTC
CSVEKGRLSSGGYTF
>15|few|TRBD2|TRBJ2-2|TRBV6-4
TGTGCCAGCAGTGACGGGACTAGCGACACCGGGGAGCTGTTTTTT
CASSDGTSDTGELFF
>13|-|-|TRBJ2-3|TRBV7-2
TGTGCCAGCAGCATTCAGGTGACAGATACGCAGTATTTT
CASSIQVTDTQYF
>14|-|TRBD1|TRBJ1-6|TRBV9
TGTGCCAGCAGCGTAGGAGGGGGCGATTCACCCCTCCACTTT
CASSVGGGDSPLHF
>15|-|TRBD1|TRBJ1-1|TRBV19
TGTGCCAGTAGTACCCGGACAGGAACTAACACTGAAGCTTTCTTT
CASSTRTGTNTEAFF
>15|-|-|TRBJ2-2|TRBV21-1
TGTGCCACCAACCCGACAGGGGGCATCACCGGGGAGCTGTTTTTT
CATNPTGGITGELFF
>15|few|-|TRBJ2-7|TRBV6-2/TRBV6-3
TGTGCCAGCAGTTACTCGATCAGGTATGGCTTCGAGCAGTACTTC
CASSYSIRYGFEQYF
>18|-|TRBD2|TRBJ2-7|TRBV15
TGTGCCACCAGCAGAGATCCTACTAGCGGTTATAGCTCCTACGAGCAGTACTTC
CATSRDPTSGYSSYEQYF
>15|few|-|TRBJ1-6|TRBV27
TGTGCCAGCAGTGAGCGTGGATCCTATAATTCACCCCTCCACTTT
CASSERGSYNSPLHF
>12|-|-|TRBJ1-1|TRBV29-1
TGCAGCGGGTTAGCGTGGGGCACTGAAGCTTTCTTT
CSGLAWGTEAFF
>14|-|-|TRBJ2-1|TRBV7-2
TGTGCCAGCAGCTTAACAGGGTTGGACAATGAGCAGTTCTTC
CASSLTGLDNEQFF
>16|-|-|TRBJ2-7|TRBV19
TGTGCCAGTAGTATGAGCGGCAGAGCCTATTCCTACGAGCAGTACTTC
CASSMSGRAYSYEQYF
>12|-|TRBD1|TRBJ2-7|TRBV6-5
TGTGCCAGCTTGGACAGGGGCCACGAGCAGTACTTC
CASLDRGHEQYF
>14|once|-|TRBJ2-2|TRBV2
TGTGCCAGCAAGCAGGGGCCGAACACCGGGGAGCTGTTTTTT
CASKQGPNTGELFF
>18|-|TRBD1|TRBJ1-1|TRBV7-9
TGTGCCAGCAGCTTAGTATGCGAACCCGGGACAGGGAACACTGAAGCTTTCTTT
CASSLVCEPGTGNTEAFF
>13|-|-|TRBJ2-1|TRBV5-6
TGTGCCAGCAGCTTGGCATGGGGGAATGAGCAGTTCTTC
CASSLAWGNEQFF
>15|-|-|TRBJ2-1|TRBV24-1
TGTGCCACCAGTGATTTGTCTCGCAGGGGCAATGAGCAGTTCTTC
CATSDLSRRGNEQFF
>15|-|TRBD2|TRBJ2-1|TRBV7-7
TGTGCCAGCAGCTTAGGGACTAGCGGGGCCAATGAGCAGTTCTTC
CASSLGTSGANEQFF
>15|-|-|TRBJ1-5|TRBV24-1
TGTGCCACCAGTGGTAACAGGGTGGTGGGGCAGCCCCAGCATTTT
CATSGNRVVGQPQHF
>14|-|TRBD1|TRBJ1-2|TRBV30
TGTGCCTGGACAGGGGGAATTAATTACTATGGCTACACCTTC
CAWTGGINYYGYTF
>13|-|-|TRBJ2-1|TRBV9
TGTGCCAGCAGCGTAGCCTCGGGGCGTGAGCAGTTCTTC
CASSVASGREQFF
>15|once|-|TRBJ1-4|TRBV2
TGTGCCAGCAGTGATGATACAGGCATAAATGAAAAACTGTTTTTT
CASSDDTGINEKLFF
>15|-|-|TRBJ1-1|TRBV19
TGTGCCAGTAGTACCGCCGTGGGGGGAGGCGCTGAAGCTTTCTTT
CASSTAVGGGAEAFF
>12|-|-|TRBJ2-5|TRBV30
TGTGCCTGGAACATCGTCCGGGAGACCCAGTACTTC
CAWNIVRETQYF
>16|-|TRBD2|TRBJ2-1|TRBV30
TGTGCCTGGAGCCCAGGACTAGCGGGAGTCCTAGATGAGCAGTTCTTC
CAWSPGLAGVLDEQFF
>13|-|-|TRBJ2-1|TRBV5-4
TGTGCCAGCAGGGGGTATTCCTACAATGAGCAGTTCTTC
CASRGYSYNEQFF
>16|few|-|TRBJ2-2|TRBV9
TGTGCCAGCAGCGTAGGAGATTTTGGGGTAGCCGGGGAGCTGTTTTTT
CASSVGDFGVAGELFF
>14|-|-|TRBJ2-2|TRBV7-3
TGTGCCAGCAGCTTAACGGGACCGGCCGGGGAGCTGTTTTTT
CASSLTGPAGELFF
>17|few|-|TRBJ2-3|TRBV4-1
TGCGCCAGCAGCCCTTCAACGGGCGGGGCTAACACAGATACGCAGTATTTT
CASSPSTGGANTDTQYF
>12|-|-|TRBJ2-2|TRBV19
TGTGCCAGTAGTTCCCCCCGCGGGGAGCTGTTTTTT
CASSSPRGELFF
>15|-|-|TRBJ2-4|TRBV5-6
TGTGCCAGCAGCCCAAGGTTACTAGCCAAAAACATTCAGTACTTC
CASSPRLLAKNIQYF
>14|-|-|TRBJ2-7|TRBV11-2
TGTGCCAGCAGCTTAGAGGGGTTTTCCTACGAGCAGTACTTC
CASSLEGFSYEQYF
>15|-|-|TRBJ1-5|TRBV18
TGTGCCAGCTCTTCCCTTGAAAGAGGCAATCAGCCCCAGCATTTT
CASSSLERGNQPQHF
>16|-|-|TRBJ2-1|TRBV5-6
TGTGCCAGCAGCTTGTCCCCCGCGGGCCGATCGGATGAGCAGTTCTTC
CASSLSPAGRSDEQFF
>17|-|TRBD2|TRBJ2-5|TRBV11-2
TGTGCCAGCAGCAGGGGACTAGCGGGAGGCGACCAAGAGACCCAGTACTTC
CASSRGLAGGDQETQYF
>14|-|-|TRBJ1-1|TRBV28
TGTGCCAGCACCATAGGGGGGATCAACACTGAAGCTTTCTTT
CASTIGGINTEAFF
>15|-|TRBD2|TRBJ2-5|TRBV15
TGTGCCACCAGCCGTGTAGCGGGAGGTAAAGAGACCCAGTACTTC
CATSRVAGGKETQYF
>11|-|TRBD1|TRBJ2-1|TRBV5-8
TGTGCCAGCAGCCTAAACAGGGGGGCGTTCTTC
CASSLNRGAFF
>13|-|-|TRBJ2-2|TRBV7-3
TGTGCCAGCCGTGGTGGGGGAGCCGGGGAGCTGTTTTTT
CASRGGGAGELFF
>14|-|-|TRBJ1-3|TRBV7-8
TGTGCCAGCAGCCCAGGCGGCTCTGGAAACACCATATATTTT
CASSPGGSGNTIYF
>13|-|-|TRBJ2-1|TRBV30
TGTGCCTGGACCCGTAGCTCCTACAATGAGCAGTTCTTC
CAWTRSSYNEQFF
>13|-|-|TRBJ2-5|TRBV3-1/TRBV3-2
TGTGCCAGCAGCACCGGGTATCAAGAGACCCAGTACTTC
CASSTGYQETQYF